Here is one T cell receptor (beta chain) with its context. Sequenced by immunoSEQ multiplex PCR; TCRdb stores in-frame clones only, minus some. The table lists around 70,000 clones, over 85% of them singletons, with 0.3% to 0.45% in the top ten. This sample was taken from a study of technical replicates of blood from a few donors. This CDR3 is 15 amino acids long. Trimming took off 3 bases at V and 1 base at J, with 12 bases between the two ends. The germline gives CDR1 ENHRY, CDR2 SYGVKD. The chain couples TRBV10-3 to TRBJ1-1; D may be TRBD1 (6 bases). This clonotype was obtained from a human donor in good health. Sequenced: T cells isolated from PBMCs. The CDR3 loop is CAISEWNRANTEAFF. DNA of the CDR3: TGTGCCATCAGTGAATGGAACAGGGCGAACACTGAAGCTTTCTTT.